This TCR beta chain emerged from a study of T cell clones after liver transplantation. Study-level background: Samples came from ITN030ST, which attempted immunosuppression withdrawal within 2 years of liver transplantation. At least one year of complete immunosuppression withdrawal without enzymes over twice normal defined tolerance.

CD3+CD4+ and CD3+CD8+ cells were FACS-sorted from thawed unstimulated PBMCs. Generated by immunoSEQ multiplex PCR, the TCRdb table keeps only in-frame clones and is missing some. This sample has 45,000 to 60,000 clones, with 70% found just once. The clonotype comes from a human patient who received a liver transplant. Some T cells may have originated in the graft donor. The sequences come from CD4+ T cells from blood, collected at the approximately 16-month timepoint.

The CDR3 sequence is CASSAATSGNYNEQFF. CDR3 sequence (DNA): TGTGCCAGCAGTGCCGCGACTAGCGGAAACTACAATGAGCAGTTCTTC. The V and J genes are TRBV6-1 and TRBJ2-1; 9 bases are shared with TRBD2. Germline trimming cut 4 bases from V and 3 bases from J; bases unmatched to any gene: 7. The germline V gene has CDR1 MNHNS and CDR2 SASEGT. There are 16 residues in the CDR3.